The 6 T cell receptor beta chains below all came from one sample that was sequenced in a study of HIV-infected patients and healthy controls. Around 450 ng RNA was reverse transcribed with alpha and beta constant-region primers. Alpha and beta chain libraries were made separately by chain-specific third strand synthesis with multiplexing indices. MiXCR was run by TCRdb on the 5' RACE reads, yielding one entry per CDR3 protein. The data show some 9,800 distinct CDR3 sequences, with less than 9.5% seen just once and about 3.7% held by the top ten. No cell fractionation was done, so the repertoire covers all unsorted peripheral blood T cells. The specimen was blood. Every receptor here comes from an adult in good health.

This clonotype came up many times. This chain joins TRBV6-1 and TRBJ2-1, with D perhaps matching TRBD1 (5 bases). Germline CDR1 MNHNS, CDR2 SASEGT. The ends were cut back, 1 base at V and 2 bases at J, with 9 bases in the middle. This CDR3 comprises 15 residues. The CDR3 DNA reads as TGTGCCAGCAGTGAAGAGCCAGGGACCTACAATGAGCAGTTCTTC. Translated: CASSEEPGTYNEQFF.

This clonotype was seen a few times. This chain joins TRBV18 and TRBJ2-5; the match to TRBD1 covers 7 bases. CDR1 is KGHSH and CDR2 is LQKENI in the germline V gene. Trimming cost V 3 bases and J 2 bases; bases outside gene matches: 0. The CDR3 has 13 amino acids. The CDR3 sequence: CASSPGQQETQYF. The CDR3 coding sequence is TGTGCCAGCTCACCGGGACAGCAAGAGACCCAGTACTTC.

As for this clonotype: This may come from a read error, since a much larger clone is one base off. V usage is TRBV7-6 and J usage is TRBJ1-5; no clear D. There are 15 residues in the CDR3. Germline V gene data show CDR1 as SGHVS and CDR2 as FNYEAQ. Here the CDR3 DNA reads TGTGTCAGCAGCCCGGACGAGGGATTCAATCAGCCCCAGCATTTT. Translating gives CVSSPDEGFNQPQHF.

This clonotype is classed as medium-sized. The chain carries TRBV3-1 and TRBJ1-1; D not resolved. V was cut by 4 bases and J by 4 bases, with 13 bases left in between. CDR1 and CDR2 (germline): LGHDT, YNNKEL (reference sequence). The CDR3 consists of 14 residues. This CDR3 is CASSPIWVGTEAFF. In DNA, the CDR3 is TGTGCCAGCAGCCCGATATGGGTCGGCACTGAAGCTTTCTTT.

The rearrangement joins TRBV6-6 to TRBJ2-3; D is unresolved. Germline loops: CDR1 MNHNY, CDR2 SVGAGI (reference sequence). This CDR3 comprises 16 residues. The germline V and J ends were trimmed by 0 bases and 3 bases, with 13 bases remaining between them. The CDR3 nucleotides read TGTGCCAGCAGTTACTCGGCTCGTTTGGGGACAGATACGCAGTATTTT. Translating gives CASSYSARLGTDTQYF.

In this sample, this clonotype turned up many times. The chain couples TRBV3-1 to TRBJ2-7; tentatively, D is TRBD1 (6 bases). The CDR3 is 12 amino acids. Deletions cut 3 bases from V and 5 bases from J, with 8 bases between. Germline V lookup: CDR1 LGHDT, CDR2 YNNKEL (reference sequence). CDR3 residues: CASSQGAHEQYF. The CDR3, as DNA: TGTGCCAGCAGCCAGGGGGCCCACGAGCAGTACTTC.